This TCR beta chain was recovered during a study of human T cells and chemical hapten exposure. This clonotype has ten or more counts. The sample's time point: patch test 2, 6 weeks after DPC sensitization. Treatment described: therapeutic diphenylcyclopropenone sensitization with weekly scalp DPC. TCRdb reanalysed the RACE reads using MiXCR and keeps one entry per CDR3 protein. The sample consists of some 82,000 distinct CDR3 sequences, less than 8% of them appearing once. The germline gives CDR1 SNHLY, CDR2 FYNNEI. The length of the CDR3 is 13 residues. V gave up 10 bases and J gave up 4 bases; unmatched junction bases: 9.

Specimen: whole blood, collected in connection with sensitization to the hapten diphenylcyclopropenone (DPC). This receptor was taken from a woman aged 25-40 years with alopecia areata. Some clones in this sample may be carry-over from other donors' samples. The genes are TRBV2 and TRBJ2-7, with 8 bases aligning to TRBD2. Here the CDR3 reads CAIERTSGYEQYF. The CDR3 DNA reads TGTGCCATCGAACGTACTAGCGGATACGAGCAGTACTTC.